The T cell receptor beta chain under discussion was sequenced for a study of blood T cells in healthy people across ages. General study points: Getting older went along with TCR beta diversity per million T cells dropping roughly linearly. Diversity was higher, and naive CD4+ cells more numerous, in long-lived donors than in aged donors.

Together with a sample-barcoded 5' primer, a J-beta primer mix was included in a second PCR lasting about 6 to 11 cycles. A 12-random-nucleotide template-switch adaptor tagged each cDNA molecule. TCRdb called the 5' RACE reads again in MiXCR, with one record for every CDR3 protein. The repertoire holds about 1.6 million distinct CDR3 sequences, with about 31% as singletons. Germline V lookup: CDR1 MNHNY, CDR2 SVGAGI (reference sequence). This CDR3 comprises 14 residues. V was trimmed by 3 bases and J by 2 bases, leaving 11 bases between them. Each individual donor underwent a draw of roughly 10 milliliters of peripheral blood. To note about this clonotype: The antigen remains undetermined.

This clonotype originated in a woman aged 25 to 39 in good health. This sequence joins TRBV6-6 and TRBJ2-7, with a weak D call TRBD1 (5 bases). Sequencing input: blood. CDR3 DNA sequence: TGTGCCAGCAGTTATGGGTGGGGCGCCTACGAGCAGTACTTC. Its protein product is CASSYGWGAYEQYF.